The 31 T cell receptor beta chains given below trace back to one sample, sequenced in a study of T cell responses to AZD1222 COVID-19 vaccine. Sequencing was performed with immunoSEQ multiplex PCR; in TCRdb, only in-frame clones are kept and a portion is missing. Here the sample spans 100,000 to 150,000 clones, roughly nine tenths being singletons. Source: peripheral blood, taken on day 0 of AZD1222 vaccination. The receptor set was obtained from an adult in good health.

V usage is TRBV9 and J usage is TRBJ2-2, with 7 bases that match TRBD2. V trimming: 4 bases; J trimming: 6 bases; junction bases outside the gene matches: 6. Germline V gene data show CDR1 as SGDLS and CDR2 as YYNGEE. The CDR3 extends over 14 amino acids. CDR3 sequence reads: CASSPPGLAGELFF. In nucleotides, the CDR3 is TGTGCCAGCAGCCCCCCCGGACTAGCCGGGGAGCTGTTTTTT. Supplemented by reference TRBV9 and TRBJ2-2, the full variable domain reads DSGVTQTPKHLITATGQRVTLRCSPRSGDLSVYWYQQSLDQGLQFLIQYYNGEERAKGNILERFSAQQFPDLHSELNLSSLELGDSALYFCASSPPGLAGELFFGEGSRLTVL.

This chain connects TRBV19 to TRBJ2-2, with 7 bases lining up with TRBD1. The CDR3 runs to 15 residues. V trimming: 4 bases; J trimming: 3 bases; junction bases outside the gene matches: 5. Germline V gene sequence: CDR1 LNHDA, CDR2 SQIVND (reference sequence). The chain's CDR3 is CASSTRDSHTGELFF. CDR3 coding DNA: TGTGCCAGTAGTACCCGGGACAGCCACACCGGGGAGCTGTTTTTT.

The chain links TRBV6-2 or TRBV6-3 to TRBJ2-7; the match to TRBD2 covers 7 bases. Germline trimming cut 5 bases from V and 7 bases from J; bases unmatched to any gene: 5. Germline V lookup: CDR1 MNHEY, CDR2 SVGEGT. The CDR3 is 12 residues long. The CDR3 here is CASSSGTGEQYF. In nucleotides, the CDR3 is TGTGCCAGCAGTAGCGGGACGGGTGAGCAGTACTTC.

The chain joins TRBV12-1 to TRBJ1-5; the DNA was not compared with TRBD1, the D call given in the table. TRBV12-1 is a recognized pseudogene. The CDR3 extends over 18 amino acids. Here the CDR3 DNA reads TGTGCCAGCAGCTTCCCGGAACAGGGGACAAGGAGCAATCAGCCCCAGCATTTT. Amino acid sequence: CASSFPEQGTRSNQPQHF.

This sequence joins TRBV28 and TRBJ1-4, with D perhaps matching TRBD1 (5 bases). CDR1 is MDHEN and CDR2 is SYDVKM in the germline V gene. Trimming stripped 6 bases from V and 5 bases from J, with 16 bases between. The CDR3 is made up of 15 amino acids. Written as DNA, the CDR3 is TGTGCCAGCAGAACCTATGGGGGGGGGAATGAAAAACTGTTTTTT. Amino acids: CASRTYGGGNEKLFF.

The chain combines TRBV6-1 with TRBJ2-5, with unresolved D. The germline V gene has CDR1 MNHNS and CDR2 SASEGT. V was pared by 2 bases and J by 4 bases, with 8 bases between. The CDR3 totals 13 residues. The CDR3 DNA reads TGTGCCAGCAGTGAAAACTTGCGAGAGACCCAGTACTTC. Encoded protein: CASSENLRETQYF.

The chain links TRBV5-8 to TRBJ1-2, with D hard to call. Between the trimmed V and J ends, which lost 1 base and 6 bases, there was a span of 10 bases. Germline lookup yields CDR1 SGHTS and CDR2 YDEGEE. The CDR3 has 13 amino acids. The CDR3 is CASSLTRRNGYTF. For the CDR3, the DNA is TGTGCCAGCAGCTTGACGCGACGTAATGGCTACACCTTC.

This sequence joins TRBV9 and TRBJ2-3; D not certain. The germline CDR1 and CDR2 sequences are SGDLS and YYNGEE. This CDR3 is built from 14 residues. With 3 bases removed from V and 4 bases from J, the gap between germline ends came to 12 bases. DNA for the CDR3: TGTGCCAGCAGCGCTAGTGAGAGCGCAGATACGCAGTATTTT. Its translation: CASSASESADTQYF.

The chain recombines TRBV7-2 with TRBJ2-7; TRBD1 aligns across 7 bases. With V trimmed by 7 bases and J by 2 bases, 5 bases remained unmatched. The germline V gene encodes CDR1 SGHTA and CDR2 FQGNSA. The CDR3 runs 13 residues. CDR3 coding DNA: TGTGCCAGCACGTGGACAGGTCCCTACGAGCAGTACTTC. It is translated as CASTWTGPYEQYF.

The CDR3 is CASGGSGSNTEAFF. The CDR3 coding sequence is TGTGCCAGCGGTGGGAGTGGTTCGAACACTGAAGCTTTCTTT. The chain is built from TRBV28 and TRBJ1-1; unclear D gene. The CDR3 length is 14 residues. The ends were cut back, 8 bases at V and 1 base at J, with 14 bases in the middle. Germline CDR1 and CDR2: MDHEN and SYDVKM.

The chain is built from TRBV15 and TRBJ1-2; D is perhaps TRBD1 (6 bases). This CDR3 is 14 amino acids long. CDR1 and CDR2 from the germline V gene are LNHNV and YYDKDF (reference sequence). Trimming pared 0 bases from V and 11 bases from J, leaving 16 bases between. The CDR3 is CATSRDLGAGVYTF. CDR3 nucleotides: TGTGCCACCAGCAGAGATCTGGGGGCCGGGGTTTACACCTTC.

V is TRBV11-2 and J is TRBJ2-7; the match to TRBD2 covers 8 bases. Trimming took 0 bases from V and 3 from J; bases not matched to a gene: 7. The CDR3 runs to 16 residues. Germline lookup yields CDR1 SGHAT and CDR2 FQNNGV. CDR3 region: CASSLDRASGFYEQYF. CDR3 sequence (DNA): TGTGCCAGCAGCTTAGATAGGGCTAGCGGGTTCTACGAGCAGTACTTC.

J is TRBJ1-6 and V is TRBV27, with D possibly being TRBD1 (5 bases). This CDR3 region has 16 residues. V was clipped by 0 bases and J by 10 bases, with 16 bases between them. CDR1 MNHEY and CDR2 SMNVEV come from the germline V gene (reference sequence). The DNA for the CDR3 is TGTGCCAGCAGTTTATCTCGGCAGGGAAGGGACTCACCCCTCCACTTT. This codes for CASSLSRQGRDSPLHF.

This clone was seen a few times. The chain recombines TRBV4-2 with TRBJ1-1, with D possibly TRBD1 on 5 matching bases. The V gene lost 3 bases and the J gene lost 2 bases, with 10 bases spanning the gap. The germline CDR1 and CDR2 sequences are LGHNA and YNFKEQ. The CDR3 loop spans 14 amino acids. The CDR3 sequence: CASSHLTGNTEAFF. CDR3 bases: TGTGCCAGCAGCCACCTCACAGGAAACACTGAAGCTTTCTTT.

This rearrangement joins TRBV18 to TRBJ2-2, with TRBD1 matching over 7 bases. Germline V lookup: CDR1 KGHSH, CDR2 LQKENI. Germline trimming cut 3 bases from V and 0 bases from J; bases unmatched to any gene: 10. The CDR3 spans 18 residues. The CDR3 coding sequence is TGTGCCAGCTCACCCCAGGGACAGTCTCTCGCGAACACCGGGGAGCTGTTTTTT. As protein: CASSPQGQSLANTGELFF.

The chain uses TRBV7-2 and TRBJ2-7, with TRBD1 matching 11 bases. V dropped 5 bases and J dropped 3; count of bases not matched to a gene: 6. This CDR3 comprises 15 residues. Germline CDR1 reads SGHTA; CDR2 reads FQGNSA. The CDR3 region has the DNA TGTGCCAGCAGCGTCTCCGGGACAGGGGGCTACGAGCAGTACTTC. It is translated as CASSVSGTGGYEQYF.

This clone came up a few times. The chain joins TRBV28 to TRBJ1-1, with a tentative D call TRBD1 (5 bases). Trimming took off 6 bases at V and 2 bases at J, with 13 bases between the two ends. In germline, CDR1 is MDHEN, CDR2 SYDVKM. The CDR3 loop spans 14 amino acids. The DNA of the CDR3 is TGTGCCAGCAGCCCAGGGAGTAAAAACACTGAAGCTTTCTTT. Its translation is CASSPGSKNTEAFF.

The rearrangement links TRBV6-5 to TRBJ2-4, with a weak D call TRBD2 (5 bases). CDR1 and CDR2 (germline): MNHEY, SVGAGI. With 5 bases removed from V and 1 base from J, the gap between germline ends came to 12 bases. The CDR3 has 15 amino acids. The CDR3 DNA sequence: TGTGCCAGCAGTCCCCTGTCGGGGGCCAAAAACATTCAGTACTTC. Translated, it gives CASSPLSGAKNIQYF.

The chain employs TRBV13 and TRBJ2-7, with 11 nucleotides matching TRBD1. V lost 5 bases and J lost 4; bases outside the gene matches: 4. CDR1 is PRHDT, CDR2 FYEKMQ, per germline (reference sequence). This CDR3 is 14 amino acids long. The CDR3 coding sequence is TGTGCCAGCAGCCCGGACAGGGGGCGATACGAGCAGTACTTC. Its translation: CASSPDRGRYEQYF.

The chain has TRBV18 and TRBJ1-5; a possible D gene is TRBD1 (5 bases). V was trimmed by 2 bases and J by 5 bases, leaving 7 bases between them. Germline V CDR1 and CDR2: KGHSH, LQKENI. This CDR3 is 13 amino acids long. CDR3 DNA: TGTGCCAGCTCACCAGGGGCCGATCAGCCCCAGCATTTT. As protein: CASSPGADQPQHF.

The V gene is TRBV19, the J gene TRBJ1-5; 8 positions match TRBD1. CDR1 LNHDA and CDR2 SQIVND come from the germline V gene (reference sequence). This CDR3 is 18 amino acids long. V shed 5 bases and J 2 bases; nucleotides not matched to a gene: 14. The CDR3 DNA reads as TGTGCCAGTAGTGGGGGGGACAGGAGAGATCGGGGCAATCAGCCCCAGCATTTT. Translated, it gives CASSGGDRRDRGNQPQHF.

The J gene is TRBJ2-7, the V gene TRBV6-5; weak D call: TRBD2 (5 bases). Trimming stripped 5 bases from V and 2 bases from J, with 13 bases between. The germline V gene encodes CDR1 MNHEY and CDR2 SVGAGI. This CDR3 has 14 residues. In DNA form, the CDR3 reads TGTGCCAGCAGTCGCTTCCGGGAAGCCTACGAGCAGTACTTC. It specifies CASSRFREAYEQYF.

J is TRBJ1-1 and V is TRBV7-9, with 12 positions matching TRBD1. V trimming: 6 bases; J trimming: 0 bases; junction bases outside the gene matches: 5. This CDR3 comprises 16 residues. Per the germline V gene, CDR1 is SEHNR and CDR2 is FQNEAQ (reference sequence). As DNA, the CDR3 is TGTGCCAGCAGGCAGGGACAGGGGGCAATGAACACTGAAGCTTTCTTT. It translates to CASRQGQGAMNTEAFF.

The chain recombines TRBV30 with TRBJ1-5; D ambiguous. Per the germline V gene, CDR1 is GTSNPN and CDR2 is SVGIG (reference sequence). The CDR3 length is 14 residues. V gave up 2 bases and J gave up 3 bases, with 11 bases separating them. In DNA, the CDR3 is TGTGCCTGGAGTTCCGCGGGGAACAATCAGCCCCAGCATTTT. As protein: CAWSSAGNNQPQHF.

This chain uses TRBV29-1 with TRBJ2-3; D is undetermined. The CDR3 spans 15 residues. The V gene lost 1 base and the J gene lost 3 bases, with 14 bases spanning the gap. Germline loops: CDR1 SQVTM, CDR2 ANQGSEA. The CDR3 protein is CSVEASSLGTDTQYF. The CDR3 DNA follows: TGCAGCGTTGAAGCCAGCTCCCTGGGAACAGATACGCAGTATTTT.

The chain is built from TRBV9 and TRBJ2-7; 10 bases line up with TRBD1. Germline CDR1 is SGDLS and CDR2 is YYNGEE. This CDR3 spans 16 amino acids. Germline trimming cut 3 bases from V and 5 bases from J; bases unmatched to any gene: 11. The CDR3 is CASSAPGGQGTHEQYF. The CDR3 nucleotides read TGTGCCAGCAGCGCCCCGGGGGGACAGGGGACCCACGAGCAGTACTTC.

This sequence joins TRBV6-5 and TRBJ1-4; D is uncertain. The CDR3 runs 15 residues. Germline CDR1 reads MNHEY; CDR2 reads SVGAGI. Trimming pared 7 bases from V and 0 bases from J, leaving 12 bases between. This CDR3 reads CASIAGFATNEKLFF. CDR3 DNA: TGTGCCAGCATTGCGGGCTTCGCAACTAATGAAAAACTGTTTTTT.

The rearrangement links TRBV27 to TRBJ1-4, with 9 bases aligning to TRBD1. This CDR3 is built from 15 residues. V gave up 5 bases and J gave up 7 bases; unmatched junction bases: 8. The germline CDR1 and CDR2 sequences are MNHEY and SMNVEV (reference sequence). The CDR3 sequence: CASSTDRDRVEKLFF. In DNA, the CDR3 is TGTGCCAGCAGTACAGACCGGGACAGGGTTGAAAAACTGTTTTTT.

Only one count was recorded for this clone. V and J are TRBV18 and TRBJ1-1, with D perhaps matching TRBD1 (5 bases). Trimming removed 3 bases at V and 5 bases at J, with 13 bases between. CDR1 is KGHSH and CDR2 is LQKENI in the germline V gene. The CDR3 covers 14 residues. CDR3 loop: CASSPPGRGTEAFF. CDR3 nucleotides: TGTGCCAGCTCACCCCCGGGGCGGGGGACTGAAGCTTTCTTT. The whole variable domain, filled in from reference TRBV18 and TRBJ1-1, reads NAGVMQNPRHLVRRRGQEARLRCSPMKGHSHVYWYRQLPEEGLKFMVYLQKENIIDESGMPKERFSAEFPKEGPSILRIQQVVRGDSAAYFCASSPPGRGTEAFFGQGTRLTVV.

This clone has a single count. This chain uses TRBV7-2 with TRBJ1-1, with D possibly TRBD1 on 5 matching bases. The V gene's germline CDR1 is SGHTA and CDR2 FQGNSA. Trimming removed 4 bases from V and 5 bases from J, with 11 bases in between. The CDR3 consists of 13 residues. CDR3 DNA sequence: TGTGCCAGCAGCTCCCTGTGGGGGACTGAAGCTTTCTTT. Amino acid sequence: CASSSLWGTEAFF.

V and J are TRBV7-9 and TRBJ1-4; no clear D. Per germline, CDR1 SEHNR and CDR2 FQNEAQ (reference sequence). Between the trimmed V and J ends, which lost 2 bases and 6 bases, there was a span of 10 bases. The length of the CDR3 is 14 residues. The CDR3: CASSLFAGDEKLFF. The CDR3 DNA is TGTGCCAGCAGCTTATTCGCCGGGGATGAAAAACTGTTTTTT.